This T cell receptor beta chain stems from a study of blood T cell repertoires in COVID-19. Study context: Samples representing acute and convalescent COVID-19 were sourced from the United States, Italy and Spain.

In the original processing: Nucleated cell number was recorded as an estimate derived from reference gene primer amplification. The method was immunoSEQ multiplex PCR; TCRdb's version includes in-frame clones alone and lacks a portion of them. V, J and clone size were drawn from that table, and D and trimming were deduced from the DNA. The data show about 360,000 clones, around 88% seen once. The length of the CDR3 is 15 residues. Germline-derived CDR1 and CDR2 are SGHNT and YYREEE (reference sequence). The germline V and J ends were trimmed by 6 bases and 5 bases, with 20 bases remaining between them.

The chain recombines TRBV5-4 with TRBJ1-1; tentative D call: TRBD1 (5 bases). The sample consisted of peripheral blood. The receptor's source is a woman aged 55 to 70 with COVID-19, enrolled during active disease. In nucleotides, the CDR3 is TGTGCCAGCACAAAGGGGCCGGGGGAAGGGACTGAAGCTTTCTTT. Protein sequence: CASTKGPGEGTEAFF.